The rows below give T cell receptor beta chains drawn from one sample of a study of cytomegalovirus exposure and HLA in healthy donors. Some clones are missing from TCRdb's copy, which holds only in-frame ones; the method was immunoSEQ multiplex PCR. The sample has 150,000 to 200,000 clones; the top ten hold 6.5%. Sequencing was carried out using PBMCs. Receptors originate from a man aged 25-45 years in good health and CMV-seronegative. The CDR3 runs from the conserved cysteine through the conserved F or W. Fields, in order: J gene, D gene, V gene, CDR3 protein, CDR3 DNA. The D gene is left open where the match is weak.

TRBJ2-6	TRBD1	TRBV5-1	CASSRTGGQGKHSGANVLTF	TGCGCCAGCAGCCGGACAGGAGGACAGGGAAAACACTCTGGGGCCAACGTCCTGACTTTC
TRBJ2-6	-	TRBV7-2	CASSPYTLSGANVLTF	TGTGCCAGCAGCCCTTACACCCTCTCTGGGGCCAACGTCCTGACTTTC
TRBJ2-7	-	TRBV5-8	CASSLNVADPYEQYF	TGTGCCAGCAGCTTGAATGTAGCGGATCCCTACGAGCAGTACTTC
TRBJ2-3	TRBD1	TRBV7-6	CASSSWTGGTDTQYF	TGTGCCAGCAGCTCCTGGACAGGGGGCACAGATACGCAGTATTTT
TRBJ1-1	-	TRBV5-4	CASSLDFANTEAFF	TGTGCCAGCAGCTTGGACTTTGCGAACACTGAAGCTTTCTTT
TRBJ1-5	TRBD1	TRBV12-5	CASGGTGGGNQPQHF	TGTGCTAGTGGGGGGACAGGGGGAGGTAATCAGCCCCAGCATTTT
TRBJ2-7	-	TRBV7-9	CASSRAGGGEQYF	TGTGCCAGCAGCCGGGCGGGCGGAGGCGAGCAGTACTTC
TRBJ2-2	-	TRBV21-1	CASSRTRDRGTSGELFF	TGTGCCAGCAGCAGAACCCGGGACAGGGGCACCTCCGGGGAGCTGTTTTTT
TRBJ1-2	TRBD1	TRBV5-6	CASSPGTGRDTF	TGTGCCAGCAGCCCCGGGACAGGGAGGGACACCTTC
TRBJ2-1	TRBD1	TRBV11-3	CASSLGGTGGNEQFF	TGTGCCAGCAGCTTAGGGGGGACAGGGGGCAATGAGCAGTTCTTC
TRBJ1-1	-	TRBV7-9	CASSLDGSTEAFF	TGTGCCAGCAGCTTAGACGGGAGCACTGAAGCTTTCTTT
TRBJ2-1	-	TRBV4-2	CASSHPAGLLVAYNEQFF	TGTGCCAGCAGCCACCCCGCGGGGCTACTAGTCGCCTACAATGAGCAGTTCTTC
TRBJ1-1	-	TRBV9	CASSPSPNTEAFF	TGTGCCAGCAGCCCTAGCCCGAACACTGAAGCTTTCTTT
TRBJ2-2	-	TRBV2	CASMRDGGVAGELFF	TGTGCCAGCATGAGGGACGGGGGAGTTGCCGGGGAGCTGTTTTTT
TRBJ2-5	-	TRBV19	CASSIVVTKETQYF	TGTGCCAGTAGTATAGTGGTGACAAAAGAGACCCAGTACTTC
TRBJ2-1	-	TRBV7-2	CASSLRAVEQFF	TGTGCCAGCAGCCTGCGGGCGGTTGAGCAGTTCTTC
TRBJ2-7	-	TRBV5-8	CASSLGTEGYEQYF	TGTGCCAGCAGCTTGGGGACAGAAGGGTACGAGCAGTACTTC
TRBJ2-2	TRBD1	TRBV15	CATSLRTGRTGELFF	TGTGCCACCAGCCTACGGACAGGGCGGACCGGGGAGCTGTTTTTT
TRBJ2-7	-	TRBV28	CASVTPGLGPNEQYF	TGTGCCAGCGTTACGCCGGGACTGGGGCCTAACGAGCAGTACTTC
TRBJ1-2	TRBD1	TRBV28	CASSPGGTGTVSGYTF	TGTGCCAGCAGTCCCGGTGGGACAGGGACGGTCAGTGGCTACACCTTC
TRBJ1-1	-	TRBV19	CASSIRGYTEAFF	TGTGCCAGTAGTATACGGGGGTACACTGAAGCTTTCTTT
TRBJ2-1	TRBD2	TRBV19	CASTSLAGANEQFF	TGTGCCAGTACCTCACTAGCGGGGGCGAATGAGCAGTTCTTC
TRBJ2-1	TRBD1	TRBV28	CASSSPLTGGNEQFF	TGTGCCAGCAGTTCGCCTCTGACAGGGGGCAATGAGCAGTTCTTC
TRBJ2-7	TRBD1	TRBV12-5	CASGSEGARYEQYF	TGTGCTAGTGGTTCCGAGGGGGCTCGGTACGAGCAGTACTTC
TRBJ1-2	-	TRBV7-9	CASSLALEDYGYTF	TGTGCCAGCAGCTTAGCGCTGGAGGACTATGGCTACACCTTC
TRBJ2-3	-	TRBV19	CASSIGAAGTDTQYF	TGTGCCAGTAGTATTGGGGCGGCAGGCACAGATACGCAGTATTTT
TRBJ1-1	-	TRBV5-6	CASVAGWGGGEAFF	TGTGCCAGCGTCGCTGGGTGGGGGGGTGGTGAAGCTTTCTTT